This TCR beta chain emerged from a study of blood T cells in healthy people across ages. All donors came from Russia, were Caucasian and healthy, and spanned ages about 6 to 90. Each sample provided at least 6 micrograms of extracted total RNA. Germline CDR1 reads MDHEN; CDR2 reads SYDVKM. The CDR3 is 17 residues long. The V gene end was trimmed by 5 bases and the J gene end by 3 bases; junction bases not matched to a gene: 12. It was with a sample-barcoded 5' primer and a J-beta primer mix that a second PCR of roughly 6 to 12 cycles was run. MiXCR, applied by TCRdb to the 5' RACE reads, yields one record per CDR3 protein. The data show 750,000 to 1,000,000 distinct CDR3 sequences, 29% seen once. The same sample was also used in a study of T cells of mothers and their children. From that study: When the second PCR was run, its M1S primer added sample barcodes and 2-4 random nucleotides. No persistent microchimeric T cell clones were detected at about 93 clones per million clonotypes sensitivity.

The origin of this receptor is a woman in her 40s in good health. The J gene is TRBJ2-7, the V gene TRBV28; 11 bases match TRBD2. The specimen sequenced was blood. For the CDR3, the DNA is TGTGCCAGCAGTCTCCCGTCCCGACTAGCGGGGTGCTACGAGCAGTACTTC. Translation: CASSLPSRLAGCYEQYF.